Detailed here is one TCR beta chain. The CDR3 loop spans 13 amino acids. Germline V gives CDR1 SQVTM, CDR2 ANQGSEA. V was pared by 6 bases and J by 5 bases, with 5 bases of the junction left unmatched. Generated by immunoSEQ multiplex PCR, the TCRdb table keeps only in-frame clones and is missing some. The profile shows under 200,000 clones, about 86% of them singletons. This entry comes from a study of blood T cell repertoires in COVID-19. This chain links TRBV29-1 with TRBJ2-5; 11 positions agree with TRBD1. The TCR sequence derives from a man in his fifties or sixties with acute or convalescent COVID-19. The sequenced material came from peripheral blood. The CDR3 DNA is TGCAGCGTGGACAGGGGGCGCGGGGAGACCCAGTACTTC. Translation: CSVDRGRGETQYF.